This T cell receptor beta chain appears in the sequencing data of a study of cytomegalovirus exposure and HLA in healthy donors. The CDR3 covers 14 residues. Germline CDR1 and CDR2: GTSNPN and SVGIG (reference sequence). The V and J ends lost 2 bases and 4 bases, in that order; junction bases with no gene match: 7. With 60 Vbeta and 13 Jbeta primers, the PCR was carried out. The protocol was immunoSEQ multiplex PCR, while the TCRdb copy is restricted to in-frame clones and leaves out a portion. This table holds roughly 200,000 clones, 77% found once. The J gene is TRBJ1-2, the V gene TRBV30, with 7 bases that match TRBD1. The sequenced material came from PBMCs. This TCR was sampled from a woman aged 55 to 70 in good health and CMV-seropositive. CDR3 sequence reads: CAWSRAPGGYGYTF. Here the CDR3 DNA reads TGTGCCTGGAGTAGGGCCCCAGGGGGCTATGGCTACACCTTC.